This T cell receptor beta chain was sequenced in a study of blood T cell repertoires in COVID-19. Overall study: Italy, Spain and the United States were the sources of the convalescent and acute COVID-19 samples.

CDR1 and CDR2 (germline): ENHRY, SYGVKD. CDR3 length equals 16 residues. Trimming cost V 10 bases and J 2 bases, with 23 bases left between them. The method was immunoSEQ multiplex PCR; TCRdb's version includes in-frame clones alone and lacks a portion of them. The table lists 88,000 or so clones, roughly 80% of them singletons. The source is a man aged 55 to 70 with acute or convalescent COVID-19. The V call is TRBV10-3, the J call TRBJ1-1; D gene uncertain. Material for sequencing was peripheral blood. The CDR3 loop is CATNPAAAASNTEAFF. The CDR3 DNA reads as TGTGCCACGAACCCCGCAGCGGCCGCTTCAAACACTGAAGCTTTCTTT.